The 26 T cell receptor beta chains below come from one sample, sequenced in a study of blood T cell repertoires in COVID-19. Sequenced by immunoSEQ multiplex PCR; TCRdb stores in-frame clones only, minus some. Of around 8,000 clones listed, about 73% are singletons. Sequencing was performed on peripheral blood. These receptors were obtained from a human donor in a cohort sampled during active COVID-19.

V and J are TRBV15 and TRBJ2-3, with D unresolved. Germline V CDR1 and CDR2: LNHNV, YYDKDF (reference sequence). V lost 0 bases to trimming and J lost 2 bases, with 6 bases between them. The CDR3 is 14 amino acids. This CDR3 reads CATSRDRFTDTQYF. As DNA, the CDR3 is TGTGCCACCAGCAGAGACAGGTTCACAGATACGCAGTATTTT.

The V call is TRBV7-6, the J call TRBJ2-2; D gene uncertain. The length of the CDR3 is 13 residues. Trimming shortened V by 1 base and J by 6 bases, and 6 bases separated the two germline ends. The germline V gene has CDR1 SGHVS and CDR2 FNYEAQ. The CDR3 bases are TGTGCCAGCAGCTTAGTCAGTCCCGGGGAGCTGTTTTTT. It translates to CASSLVSPGELFF.

This chain connects TRBV6-5 to TRBJ1-4; D remains unclear. The germline gives CDR1 MNHEY, CDR2 SVGAGI. Trimming shortened V by 5 bases and J by 6 bases, and 10 bases separated the two germline ends. The CDR3 loop spans 13 amino acids. CDR3 loop: CASSLGFDEKLFF. The CDR3 region has the DNA TGTGCCAGCAGTCTAGGATTCGATGAAAAACTGTTTTTT.

This clone counts as large (0.1 to 1%). The chain combines TRBV7-9 with TRBJ2-2; 8 bases map to TRBD1. Germline V gene data show CDR1 as SEHNR and CDR2 as FQNEAQ (reference sequence). The CDR3 totals 14 residues. With V trimmed by 5 bases and J by 6 bases, 5 bases remained unmatched. The CDR3: CASSGQGAAGELFF. The CDR3 coding sequence is TGTGCCAGCAGCGGCCAGGGGGCCGCCGGGGAGCTGTTTTTT.

The chain links TRBV7-2 to TRBJ2-1; possibly TRBD1 for D (6 bases). V lost 2 bases and J lost 8, with 10 bases in between. Per germline, CDR1 SGHTA and CDR2 FQGNSA. The CDR3 sequence is 13 residues long. This chain's CDR3 is CASSLLRGYEQFF. The CDR3, as DNA: TGTGCCAGCAGCTTACTCAGGGGCTATGAGCAGTTCTTC.

The V and J genes are TRBV7-2 and TRBJ2-4; D possibly corresponds to TRBD2 (6 bases). V gave up 1 base and J gave up 1 base, with 11 bases separating them. The germline V gene encodes CDR1 SGHTA and CDR2 FQGNSA. This CDR3 contains 16 residues. CDR3 DNA sequence: TGTGCCAGCAGCTTAGTCGGGGGTTTGGCCAAAAACATTCAGTACTTC. The encoded protein is CASSLVGGLAKNIQYF.

This clone was seen a handful of times. V and J are TRBV25-1 and TRBJ2-7, with TRBD1 identical over 10 bases. The CDR3 runs to 17 residues. Trimming removed 2 bases from V and 1 base from J; junction bases left unmatched: 8. The V gene's germline CDR1 is MGHDK and CDR2 SYGVNS. CDR3 residues: CASSEAVGQGRSYEQYF. The CDR3 region has the DNA TGTGCCAGCAGTGAAGCCGTGGGACAGGGGCGGTCCTACGAGCAGTACTTC.

The chain couples TRBV13 to TRBJ1-1; 9 bases fit TRBD1. This CDR3 is 16 amino acids long. Germline trimming cut 4 bases from V and 5 bases from J; bases unmatched to any gene: 11. Germline V gives CDR1 PRHDT, CDR2 FYEKMQ (reference sequence). Here the CDR3 reads CASSSPGTGLATEAFF. CDR3 bases: TGTGCCAGCAGCTCACCTGGGACAGGGCTAGCAACTGAAGCTTTCTTT.

The chain links TRBV28 to TRBJ1-1; perhaps TRBD1 as D (5 bases). V was trimmed by 7 bases and J by 2 bases, leaving 20 bases between them. Germline CDR1 and CDR2: MDHEN and SYDVKM. The CDR3 loop spans 16 amino acids. CDR3 region: CASTGWAPGVNTEAFF. CDR3 nucleotides: TGTGCCAGCACCGGGTGGGCTCCGGGGGTTAACACTGAAGCTTTCTTT.

This clone was counted only a few times. The rearrangement links TRBV7-2 to TRBJ1-2; the match to TRBD1 covers 10 bases. Trimming removed 5 bases from V and 8 bases from J; junction bases left unmatched: 8. Per germline, CDR1 SGHTA and CDR2 FQGNSA. CDR3 length: 14 residues. This CDR3 reads CASSLLGTGVGYTF. Here the CDR3 DNA reads TGTGCCAGCAGCCTCCTCGGGACAGGGGTCGGCTACACCTTC.

This clone was recorded only once. The chain combines TRBV5-1 with TRBJ2-7; a possible D gene is TRBD2 (6 bases). Germline V gene lookup returns CDR1 SGHRS and CDR2 YFSETQ. The V end was cut by 2 bases, the J end by 3 bases, with 12 bases between. The CDR3 spans 14 residues. CDR3 sequence reads: CASSFSADYYEQYF. CDR3 bases: TGCGCCAGCAGCTTCTCAGCGGACTACTACGAGCAGTACTTC.

This sequence joins TRBV23-1 and TRBJ2-4; D is perhaps TRBD1 (5 bases). TRBV23-1 belongs to the ORF category, with a function that is uncertain. The germline V and J ends were trimmed by 7 bases and 4 bases, with 14 bases remaining between them. This CDR3 is 14 amino acids long. CDR3 amino acids: CASKDKNAKNIQYF. Here the CDR3 DNA reads TGCGCCAGCAAGGACAAGAACGCAAAAAACATTCAGTACTTC.

The rearrangement joins TRBV19 to TRBJ2-3; 12 nucleotides align to TRBD2. The germline V gene encodes CDR1 LNHDA and CDR2 SQIVND (reference sequence). With V trimmed by 6 bases and J by 3 bases, 4 bases remained unmatched. The CDR3 totals 15 residues. The DNA for the CDR3 is TGTGCCAGTAGGGCTAGCGGGAGGGTGACAGATACGCAGTATTTT. Protein product: CASRASGRVTDTQYF.

The J gene is TRBJ2-3, the V gene TRBV29-1; 12 bases map to TRBD2. The CDR3 extends over 15 amino acids. CDR1 and CDR2 from the germline V gene are SQVTM and ANQGSEA. V lost 3 bases and J lost 4; bases outside the gene matches: 5. The CDR3 DNA is TGCAGCGTTGAGACTAGCGGGAGTAGGGCAGATACGCAGTATTTT. Residues: CSVETSGSRADTQYF.

This chain uses TRBV5-4 with TRBJ1-3; D gene ambiguous. V lost 1 base, J lost 0 bases, and 8 bases lay in between. The germline gives CDR1 SGHNT, CDR2 YYREEE (reference sequence). This CDR3 is built from 15 residues. The CDR3 bases are TGTGCCAGCAGCTTGCCAGGCCCCTCTGGAAACACCATATATTTT. This codes for CASSLPGPSGNTIYF.

CDR3 amino acids: CAWSPPSDEGYEQYF. The CDR3, as DNA: TGTGCCTGGAGTCCCCCTAGTGACGAGGGCTACGAGCAGTACTTC. This chain uses TRBV30 with TRBJ2-7, with a weak D call TRBD2 (5 bases). The V gene lost 2 bases and the J gene lost 3 bases, with 17 bases spanning the gap. Germline CDR1 reads GTSNPN; CDR2 reads SVGIG (reference sequence). This CDR3 has 15 residues.

This clone was seen only a few times. V gene TRBV18 combines with J gene TRBJ1-4, with D possibly matching TRBD1 (6 bases). Germline lookup yields CDR1 KGHSH and CDR2 LQKENI. Trimming removed 3 bases at V and 0 bases at J, with 17 bases between. The CDR3 runs 18 residues. DNA of the CDR3: TGTGCCAGCTCACCCCGGACATCAGGGGTTGCAACTAATGAAAAACTGTTTTTT. Amino acid sequence: CASSPRTSGVATNEKLFF.

The V call is TRBV7-8, the J call TRBJ2-1; D is perhaps TRBD2 (7 bases). The germline V and J ends were trimmed by 5 bases and 8 bases, with 13 bases remaining between them. The germline V gene has CDR1 SGHVS and CDR2 FQNEAQ. The CDR3 has 13 amino acids. CDR3 amino acids: CASSPRGADEQFF. CDR3 nucleotides: TGTGCCAGCAGCCCCCGGGGGGCGGATGAGCAGTTCTTC. The full variable domain, in which reference TRBV7-8 and TRBJ2-1 provide the parts outside the CDR3, is GAGVSQSPRYKVAKRGQDVALRCDPISGHVSLFWYQQALGQGPEFLTYFQNEAQLDKSGLPSDRFFAERPEGSVSTLKIQRTQQEDSAVYLCASSPRGADEQFFGPGTRLTVL.

This chain links TRBV30 with TRBJ2-7; 10 nucleotides agree with TRBD1. V lost 7 bases to trimming and J lost 7 bases; unmatched junction nucleotides: 13. Germline V lookup: CDR1 GTSNPN, CDR2 SVGIG (reference sequence). This CDR3 comprises 14 residues. CDR3: CALKPGTGVSEQYF. CDR3 DNA sequence: TGTGCCTTAAAACCCGGGACAGGGGTTTCGGAGCAGTACTTC.

The chain recombines TRBV12-5 with TRBJ2-1; 11 nucleotides align to TRBD2. The V gene end was trimmed by 7 bases and the J gene end by 6 bases; junction bases not matched to a gene: 20. The CDR3 sequence is 19 residues long. Germline-derived CDR1 and CDR2 are LGHNT and FRNRAP. This CDR3 is CASAPAQTSGMLVGNEQFF. The CDR3, as DNA: TGTGCTAGTGCCCCCGCCCAGACTAGCGGGATGCTTGTCGGCAATGAGCAGTTCTTC.

This chain joins TRBV28 and TRBJ2-5; no definite D call. The CDR3 totals 16 residues. The V end was cut by 2 bases, the J end by 2 bases, with 15 bases between. Germline V lookup: CDR1 MDHEN, CDR2 SYDVKM. CDR3 DNA sequence: TGTGCCAGCAGTTTAGTGTTTACAGAAATACAAGAGACCCAGTACTTC. As protein: CASSLVFTEIQETQYF.

The rearrangement links TRBV6-6 to TRBJ1-1, with D possibly being TRBD1 (5 bases). This CDR3 is built from 12 residues. Germline lookup yields CDR1 MNHNY and CDR2 SVGAGI (reference sequence). Trimming shortened V by 8 bases and J by 1 base, and 8 bases separated the two germline ends. The CDR3: CASGGGNTEAFF. The CDR3 coding sequence is TGTGCCAGCGGGGGGGGGAACACTGAAGCTTTCTTT.

The chain joins TRBV23-1 to TRBJ1-5; no definite D call. TRBV23-1 is treated as an ORF (open reading frame) with a function not yet certain. The CDR3 sequence is 16 residues long. Trimming removed 3 bases at V and 7 bases at J, with 19 bases between. In DNA, the CDR3 is TGCGCCAGCAGTCACCCTCGTGAGGCCCCTTCCCAGCCCCAGCATTTT. Its protein product is CASSHPREAPSQPQHF.

This clone has just a few counts. The gene calls are TRBV28 and TRBJ1-3; D call uncertain. This CDR3 has 16 residues. Germline loops: CDR1 MDHEN, CDR2 SYDVKM. Trimming took 2 bases from V and 4 from J, leaving 15 bases between them. DNA for the CDR3: TGTGCCAGCAGTTTACCCCTCGAACGGGGAGGAAACACCATATATTTT. This encodes CASSLPLERGGNTIYF.

A single count supports this clone. This sequence joins TRBV6-1 and TRBJ2-7; TRBD2 matches at 12 bases. Trimming at V came to 1 base and at J to 7 bases, leaving 5 bases not matched to a gene. CDR3 size: 15 residues. Germline assignment: CDR1 MNHNS and CDR2 SASEGT. The CDR3 sequence: CASSEETSGRYEQYF. DNA for the CDR3: TGTGCCAGCAGTGAAGAGACTAGCGGGAGATATGAGCAGTACTTC.

A few counts support this clone. The chain links TRBV23-1 to TRBJ1-5; D is possibly TRBD1 (5 bases). TRBV23-1 is an open reading frame whose function is uncertain. Trimming cost V 7 bases and J 9 bases, with 28 bases left between them. This CDR3 region has 17 residues. CDR3 amino acids: CASTPTSCDRQSRPQHF. In nucleotides, the CDR3 is TGCGCCAGCACCCCGACGTCGTGTGACAGACAAAGTAGGCCCCAGCATTTT.